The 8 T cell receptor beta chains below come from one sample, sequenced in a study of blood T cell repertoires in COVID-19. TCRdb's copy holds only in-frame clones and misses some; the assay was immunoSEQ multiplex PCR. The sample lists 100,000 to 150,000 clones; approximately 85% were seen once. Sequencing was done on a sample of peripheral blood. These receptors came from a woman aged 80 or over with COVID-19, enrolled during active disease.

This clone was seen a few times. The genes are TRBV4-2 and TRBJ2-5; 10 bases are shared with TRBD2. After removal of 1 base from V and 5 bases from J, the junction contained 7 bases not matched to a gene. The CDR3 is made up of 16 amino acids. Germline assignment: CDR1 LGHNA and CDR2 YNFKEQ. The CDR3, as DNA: TGTGCCAGCAGCCAAGGGGAACTAGCGGGACGTGAGACCCAGTACTTC. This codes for CASSQGELAGRETQYF.

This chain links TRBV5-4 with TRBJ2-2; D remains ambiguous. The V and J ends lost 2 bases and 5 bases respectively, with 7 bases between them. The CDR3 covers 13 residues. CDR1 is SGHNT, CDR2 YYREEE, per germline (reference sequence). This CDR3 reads CASSLTKTGELFF. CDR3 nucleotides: TGTGCCAGCAGCTTAACAAAAACCGGGGAGCTGTTTTTT.

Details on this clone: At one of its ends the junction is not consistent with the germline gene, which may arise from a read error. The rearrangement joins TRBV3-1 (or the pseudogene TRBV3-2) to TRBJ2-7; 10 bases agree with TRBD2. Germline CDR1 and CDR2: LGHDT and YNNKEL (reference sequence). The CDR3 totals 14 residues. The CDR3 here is CASSQLAGEVEAHF. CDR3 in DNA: TGTGCCAGCAGCCAACTAGCGGGAGAAGTTGAGGCGCACTTC.

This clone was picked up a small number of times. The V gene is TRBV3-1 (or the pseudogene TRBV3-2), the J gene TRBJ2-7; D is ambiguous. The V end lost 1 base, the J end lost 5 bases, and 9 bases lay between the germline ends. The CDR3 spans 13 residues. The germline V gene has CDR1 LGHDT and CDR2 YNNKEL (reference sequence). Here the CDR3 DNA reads TGTGCCAGCAGCCAAGTATTGGCCCACGAGCAGTACTTC. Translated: CASSQVLAHEQYF.

In DNA, the CDR3 is TGTGCCAGCAGCGACTGGGACAGGGGTCGGGAGCAGTTCTTC. Its protein is CASSDWDRGREQFF. This chain joins TRBV9 and TRBJ2-1, with 10 bases aligning to TRBD1. In germline, CDR1 is SGDLS, CDR2 YYNGEE. Trimming cost V 3 bases and J 10 bases; bases outside gene matches: 7. This CDR3 contains 14 residues.

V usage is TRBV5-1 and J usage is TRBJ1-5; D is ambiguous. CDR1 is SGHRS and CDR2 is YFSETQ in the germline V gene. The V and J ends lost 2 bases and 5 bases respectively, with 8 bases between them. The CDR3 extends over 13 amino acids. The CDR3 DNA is TGCGCCAGCAGCTTTAACATCGATCAGCCCCAGCATTTT. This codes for CASSFNIDQPQHF.

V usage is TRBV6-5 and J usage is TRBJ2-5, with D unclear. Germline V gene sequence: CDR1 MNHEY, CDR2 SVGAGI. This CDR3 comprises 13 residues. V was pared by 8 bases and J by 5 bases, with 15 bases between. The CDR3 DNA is TGTGCCAGCGCTAGGCGTTGGTCGGAGACCCAGTACTTC. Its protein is CASARRWSETQYF.

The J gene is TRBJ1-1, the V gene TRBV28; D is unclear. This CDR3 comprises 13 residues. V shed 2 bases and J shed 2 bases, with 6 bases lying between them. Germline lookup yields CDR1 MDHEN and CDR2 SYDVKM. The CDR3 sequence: CASSLQINTEAFF. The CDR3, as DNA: TGTGCCAGCAGTTTACAGATTAACACTGAAGCTTTCTTT.